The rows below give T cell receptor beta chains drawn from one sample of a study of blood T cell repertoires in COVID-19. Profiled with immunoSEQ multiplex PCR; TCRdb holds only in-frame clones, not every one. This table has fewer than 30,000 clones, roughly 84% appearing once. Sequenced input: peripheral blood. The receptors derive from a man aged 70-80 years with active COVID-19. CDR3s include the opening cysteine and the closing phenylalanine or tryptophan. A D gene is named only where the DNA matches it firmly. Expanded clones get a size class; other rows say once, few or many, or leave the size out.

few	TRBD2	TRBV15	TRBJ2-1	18	CATSRPESLAGGPYEQFF	TGTGCCACCAGCAGACCCGAATCGCTAGCGGGGGGGCCCTATGAGCAGTTCTTC
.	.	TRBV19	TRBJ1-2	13	CASSIATHYGYTF	TGTGCCAGTAGTATAGCCACACACTATGGCTACACCTTC
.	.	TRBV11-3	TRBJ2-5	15	CASSLGRARQETQYF	TGTGCCAGCAGCTTGGGCAGGGCCAGGCAAGAGACCCAGTACTTC
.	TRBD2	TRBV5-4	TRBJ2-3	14	CASSRGDRTDTQYF	TGTGCCAGCAGCCGGGGGGACCGCACAGATACGCAGTATTTT
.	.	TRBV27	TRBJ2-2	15	CASSLTYRPPGELFF	TGTGCCAGCAGTTTGACTTACCGACCACCCGGGGAGCTGTTTTTT
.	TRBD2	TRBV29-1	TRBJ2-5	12	CSVLAGEETQYF	TGCAGCGTTTTGGCGGGGGAAGAGACCCAGTACTTC
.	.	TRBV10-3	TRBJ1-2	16	CAISESRTDFGYGYTF	TGTGCCATCAGTGAGTCAAGGACAGACTTTGGCTATGGCTACACCTTC
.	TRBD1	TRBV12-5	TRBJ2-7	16	CASGLVLGTGLHEQYF	TGTGCTAGTGGTTTGGTACTGGGGACAGGGCTACACGAGCAGTACTTC
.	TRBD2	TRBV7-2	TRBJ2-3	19	CASSLAPSSGGFKRDTQYF	TGTGCCAGCAGCTTAGCCCCCTCTAGCGGGGGGTTCAAAAGGGATACGCAGTATTTT
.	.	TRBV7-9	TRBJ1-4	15	CASSPRTEFNEKLFF	TGTGCCAGCAGCCCCAGGACAGAGTTTAATGAAAAACTGTTTTTT
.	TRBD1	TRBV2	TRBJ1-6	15	CASRPWTGADSPLHF	TGTGCCAGCAGACCCTGGACAGGGGCGGATTCACCCCTCCACTTT
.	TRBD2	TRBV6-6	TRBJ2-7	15	CASSYSGGGSVEQYF	TGTGCCAGCAGTTATTCGGGGGGAGGGTCGGTCGAGCAGTACTTC
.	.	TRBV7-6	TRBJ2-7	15	CASSLVLGWGDEQYF	TGTGCCAGCAGCTTAGTCCTAGGGTGGGGAGACGAGCAGTACTTC
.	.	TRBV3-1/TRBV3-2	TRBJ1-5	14	CASSQDLALGPQHF	TGTGCCAGCAGCCAAGATCTGGCCCTAGGGCCCCAGCATTTT
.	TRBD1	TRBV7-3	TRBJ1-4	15	CASSQTGAGVEKLFF	TGTGCCAGCAGCCAGACAGGGGCAGGAGTTGAAAAACTGTTTTTT
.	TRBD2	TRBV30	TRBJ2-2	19	CAWSSLSLAGDRNTGELFF	TGTGCCTGGAGTTCCCTCAGTCTAGCGGGGGACAGGAACACCGGGGAGCTGTTTTTT
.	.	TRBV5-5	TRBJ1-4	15	CASSSRQATNEKLFF	TGTGCCAGCAGCTCCAGACAGGCAACTAATGAAAAACTGTTTTTT
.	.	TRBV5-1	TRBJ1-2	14	CASSPTATNYGYTF	TGCGCCAGCAGTCCGACAGCTACTAACTATGGCTACACCTTC
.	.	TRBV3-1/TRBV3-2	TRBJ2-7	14	CASSQRGLGYEQYF	TGTGCCAGCAGCCAAAGGGGTTTAGGCTACGAGCAGTACTTC
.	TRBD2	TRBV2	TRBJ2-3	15	CASGLYGTRTDTQYF	TGTGCCAGCGGGCTGTACGGGACTAGGACAGATACGCAGTATTTT
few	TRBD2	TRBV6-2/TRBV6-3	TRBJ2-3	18	CASSSPSGAPRSTDTQYF	TGTGCCAGCAGTTCCCCTAGCGGGGCCCCAAGGAGCACAGATACGCAGTATTTT
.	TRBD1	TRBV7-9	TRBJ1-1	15	CASSSHRGLSTEAFF	TGTGCCAGCAGCTCACACAGGGGGCTATCCACTGAAGCTTTCTTT
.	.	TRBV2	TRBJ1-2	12	CASSGQFYGYTF	TGTGCCAGCAGTGGACAGTTCTATGGCTACACCTTC
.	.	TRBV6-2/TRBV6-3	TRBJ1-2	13	CASSHDRIYGYTF	TGTGCCAGCAGCCATGACAGGATCTATGGCTACACCTTC
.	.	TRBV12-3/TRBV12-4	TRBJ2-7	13	CASSSRGLYEQYF	TGTGCCAGCAGTTCCAGGGGTCTGTACGAGCAGTACTTC
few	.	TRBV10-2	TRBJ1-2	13	CASSHAGDYGYTF	TGCGCCAGCAGTCATGCAGGGGACTATGGCTACACCTTC
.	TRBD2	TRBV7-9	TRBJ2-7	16	CASSPTGQRGAYEQYF	TGTGCCAGCAGCCCAACCGGCCAGCGGGGGGCCTACGAGCAGTACTTC
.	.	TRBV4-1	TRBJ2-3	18	CASSQPGGGGGSTDTQYF	TGCGCCAGCAGCCAACCAGGGGGCGGGGGCGGTAGCACAGATACGCAGTATTTT
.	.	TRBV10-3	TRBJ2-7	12	CAISDRTDEQYF	TGTGCCATCAGTGACAGGACAGACGAGCAGTACTTC
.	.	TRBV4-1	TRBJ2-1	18	CASSQDFEGWVTHNEQFF	TGCGCCAGCAGCCAAGATTTCGAGGGATGGGTCACGCACAATGAGCAGTTCTTC
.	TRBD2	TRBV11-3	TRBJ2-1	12	CASRAGGNEQFF	TGTGCCAGCAGAGCGGGGGGGAATGAGCAGTTCTTC
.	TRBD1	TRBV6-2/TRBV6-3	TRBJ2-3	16	CASSDARDRGTDTQYF	TGTGCCAGCAGTGACGCCCGGGACAGGGGCACAGATACGCAGTATTTT